This T cell receptor (beta chain) was observed in a study of cytomegalovirus exposure and HLA in healthy donors. Study-level points and caveats: Altogether, 150 to 200 TCR beta chains were recorded as cytomegalovirus-associated. The authors considered a cluster of highly shared sequence variants likely to be a sequencing artifact. Versus the roughly 670-donor mean, an Asian-associated ancestry cluster reportedly showed fewer N-insertions in a later analysis.

Looked up from germline, CDR1 is ENHRY and CDR2 is SYGVKD. Trimming took off 3 bases at V and 9 bases at J, with 15 bases between the two ends. The CDR3 has 14 amino acids. Researchers ran the PCR with 60 Vbeta and 13 Jbeta primers. In the study's own analysis: In a later analysis, of tens of millions of unique beta chains, roughly 9.9 million appeared in at least two donors. Profiling relied on immunoSEQ multiplex PCR, and the TCRdb table lists in-frame clones only, not all of them. V and J calls and clone size follow that table, whereas D and trimming were derived from the DNA. The data show some 120,000 clones, with less than 70% seen just once and about 2.2% held by the top ten. In the case of this clone: Its antigen is as yet unknown.

The sequenced sample was PBMCs. This sequence was found in a woman in her twenties or thirties in good health and CMV-seronegative. This chain links TRBV10-3 with TRBJ2-1, with a tentative D call TRBD1 (6 bases). The CDR3 DNA is TGTGCCATCAGTGAATTATACAGGGTTGGTGAGCAGTTCTTC. This encodes CAISELYRVGEQFF.